This TCR beta chain emerged from a study of cytomegalovirus exposure and HLA in healthy donors. Overall study findings and caveats: It was reported that TCR beta sequences correctly inferred the HLA-A and HLA-B alleles for most subjects. An analysis was carried out later, and it reportedly showed fewer N-insertions in an Asian-associated ancestry cluster than the 666-donor mean. The authors later found HLA-associated TCR beta chains more clonally expanded than equally common others.

Primers included in the PCR were 60 Vbeta and 13 Jbeta primers. Clones were read by immunoSEQ multiplex PCR, and TCRdb kept only the in-frame ones, dropping some. The table lists 150,000 to 200,000 clones, approximately 84% of them singletons. For this clone: The antigen is undetermined.

Donors had nominal health at sampling but likely had unrecorded immune exposures. The sequenced sample consisted of PBMCs. This clonotype originated in a woman in her 30s in good health and CMV-seropositive.

The CDR3 DNA follows: TGTGCCAGCAGCTTAGTGTTCGCCGGGGAGCTGTTTTTT. It is translated as CASSLVFAGELFF. The V call is TRBV7-3, the J call TRBJ2-2, with D hard to call. This CDR3 is built from 13 residues. The V end lost 2 bases, the J end lost 6 bases, and 7 bases lay between the germline ends. The germline gives CDR1 SGHTA, CDR2 FQGTGA.